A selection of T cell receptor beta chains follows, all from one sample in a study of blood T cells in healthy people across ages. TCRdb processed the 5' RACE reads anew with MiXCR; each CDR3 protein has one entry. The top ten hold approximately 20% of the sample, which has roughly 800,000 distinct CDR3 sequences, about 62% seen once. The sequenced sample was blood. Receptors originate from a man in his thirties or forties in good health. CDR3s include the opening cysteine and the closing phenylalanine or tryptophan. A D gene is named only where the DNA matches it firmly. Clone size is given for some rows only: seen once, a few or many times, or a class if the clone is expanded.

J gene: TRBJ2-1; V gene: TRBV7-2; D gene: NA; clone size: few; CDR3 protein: CASSPRDLPQEQFF; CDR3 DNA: TGTGCCAGCAGCCCAAGGGACTTGCCTCAGGAGCAGTTCTTC
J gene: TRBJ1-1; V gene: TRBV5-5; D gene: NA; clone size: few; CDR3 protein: CASSPEGLDTEAFF; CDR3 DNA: TGTGCCAGCAGCCCGGAGGGTTTGGACACTGAAGCTTTCTTT
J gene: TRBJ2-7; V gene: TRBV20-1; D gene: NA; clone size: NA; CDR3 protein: CSARVEGSYEQYF; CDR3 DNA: TGCAGTGCTAGAGTGGAAGGCTCCTACGAGCAGTACTTC
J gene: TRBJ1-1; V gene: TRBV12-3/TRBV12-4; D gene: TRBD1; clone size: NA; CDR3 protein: CASSLAARGSTEAFF; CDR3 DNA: TGTGCCAGCAGTTTAGCGGCCAGGGGGAGCACTGAAGCTTTCTTT
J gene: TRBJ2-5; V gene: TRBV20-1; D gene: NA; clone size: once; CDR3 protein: CSARFIGVETQYF; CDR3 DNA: TGCAGTGCTAGATTCATCGGGGTTGAGACCCAGTACTTC
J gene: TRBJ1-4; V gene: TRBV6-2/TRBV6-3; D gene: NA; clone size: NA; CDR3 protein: CASSNGRDNEKLFF; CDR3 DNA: TGTGCCAGCAGCAACGGACGGGATAATGAAAAACTGTTTTTT
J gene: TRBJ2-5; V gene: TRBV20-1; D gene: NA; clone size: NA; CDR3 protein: CSARKVQETQYF; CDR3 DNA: TGCAGTGCTAGAAAAGTGCAAGAGACCCAGTACTTC
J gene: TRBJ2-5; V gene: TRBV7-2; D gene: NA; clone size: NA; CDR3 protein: CASSSPNDETQYF; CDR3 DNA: TGTGCCAGCAGCTCCCCGAACGATGAGACCCAGTACTTC
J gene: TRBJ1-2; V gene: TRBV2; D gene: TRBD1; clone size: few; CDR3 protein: CASRRQGVRYTF; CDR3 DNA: TGTGCCAGCAGACGACAGGGGGTACGCTACACCTTC
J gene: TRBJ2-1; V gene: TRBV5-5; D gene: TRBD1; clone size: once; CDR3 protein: CASSTRQGPGNEQFF; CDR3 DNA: TGTGCCAGCAGCACTAGACAGGGTCCTGGCAATGAGCAGTTCTTC
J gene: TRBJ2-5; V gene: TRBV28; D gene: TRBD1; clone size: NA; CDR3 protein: CASSQTRTGDVQETQYF; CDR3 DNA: TGTGCCAGCAGTCAGACCCGGACAGGTGATGTACAAGAGACCCAGTACTTC
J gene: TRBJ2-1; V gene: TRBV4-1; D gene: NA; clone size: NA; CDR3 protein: CASSHMDQGEQFF; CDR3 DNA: TGCGCCAGCAGCCACATGGACCAGGGTGAGCAGTTCTTC
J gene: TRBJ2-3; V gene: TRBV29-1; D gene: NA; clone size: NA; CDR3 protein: CSVNRDTRSGDTQYF; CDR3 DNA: TGCAGCGTCAACCGGGACACCCGGTCGGGAGATACGCAGTATTTT
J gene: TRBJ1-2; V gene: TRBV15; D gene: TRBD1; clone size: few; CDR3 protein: CATSRPDRVYGYTF; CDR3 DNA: TGTGCCACCAGCAGACCCGACAGGGTCTATGGCTACACCTTC
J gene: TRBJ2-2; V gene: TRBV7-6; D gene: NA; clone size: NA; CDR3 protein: CASSLAVGLAGELFF; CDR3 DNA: TGTGCCAGCAGCTTAGCGGTGGGCTTGGCCGGGGAGCTGTTTTTT
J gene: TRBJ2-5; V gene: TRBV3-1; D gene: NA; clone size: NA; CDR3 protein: CASSQEAGRETQYF; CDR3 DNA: TGTGCCAGCAGCCAAGAGGCGGGTCGGGAGACCCAGTACTTC
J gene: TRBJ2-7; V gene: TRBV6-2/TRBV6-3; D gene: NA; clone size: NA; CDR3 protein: CASSLKGGPTYEQYF; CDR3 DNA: TGTGCCAGCAGTTTGAAGGGAGGCCCCACCTACGAGCAGTACTTC
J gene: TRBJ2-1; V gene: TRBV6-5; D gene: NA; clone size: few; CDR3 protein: CASSRFGLNYNEQFF; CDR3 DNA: TGTGCCAGCAGCCGCTTCGGACTAAACTACAATGAGCAGTTCTTC
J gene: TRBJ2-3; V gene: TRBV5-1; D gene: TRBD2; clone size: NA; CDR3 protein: CASTSTSGADTQYF; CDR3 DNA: TGCGCCAGCACCTCGACTAGCGGGGCAGATACGCAGTATTTT
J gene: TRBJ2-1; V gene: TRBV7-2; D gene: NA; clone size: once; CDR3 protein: CASSKWLGGALSEQFF; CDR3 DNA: TGTGCCAGCAGCAAATGGTTAGGGGGGGCGTTAAGTGAGCAGTTCTTC
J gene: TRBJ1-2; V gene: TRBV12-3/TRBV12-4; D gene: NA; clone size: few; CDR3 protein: CASSYDGTYGYTF; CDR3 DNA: TGTGCCAGCAGCTATGACGGGACCTATGGCTACACCTTC
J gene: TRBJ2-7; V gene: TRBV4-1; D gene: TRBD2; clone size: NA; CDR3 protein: CASSQGLAGPRTYEQYF; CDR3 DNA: TGCGCCAGCAGCCAAGGACTAGCGGGCCCCCGGACCTACGAGCAGTACTTC
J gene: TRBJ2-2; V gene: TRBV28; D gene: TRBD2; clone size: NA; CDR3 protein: CASIEGGRENTGELFF; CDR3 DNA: TGTGCCAGCATTGAAGGCGGGAGAGAGAACACCGGGGAGCTGTTTTTT
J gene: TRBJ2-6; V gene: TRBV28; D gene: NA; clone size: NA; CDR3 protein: CAVFRVGVLTF; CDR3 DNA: TGTGCAGTATTCAGGGTAGGCGTCCTGACTTTC
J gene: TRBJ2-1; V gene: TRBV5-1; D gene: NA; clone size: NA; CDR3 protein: CASSLGGGATIFNEQFF; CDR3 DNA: TGCGCCAGCAGCTTGGGGGGCGGAGCCACTATTTTTAATGAGCAGTTCTTC
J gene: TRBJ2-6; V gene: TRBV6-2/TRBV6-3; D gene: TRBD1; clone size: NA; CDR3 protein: CASSQGVGANVLTF; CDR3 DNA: TGTGCCAGCAGTCAGGGGGTTGGGGCCAACGTCCTGACTTTC
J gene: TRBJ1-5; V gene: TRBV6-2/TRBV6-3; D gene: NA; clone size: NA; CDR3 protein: CASRGTRSNQPQHF; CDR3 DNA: TGTGCCAGCAGAGGGACACGCAGCAATCAGCCCCAGCATTTT
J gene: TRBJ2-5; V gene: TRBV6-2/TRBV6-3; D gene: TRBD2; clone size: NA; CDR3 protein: CASSYDSGRDEETQYF; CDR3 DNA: TGTGCCAGCAGTTACGATAGCGGGAGGGACGAAGAGACCCAGTACTTC
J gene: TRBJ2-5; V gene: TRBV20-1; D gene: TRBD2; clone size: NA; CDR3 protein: CSARDRTGLAGVETQYF; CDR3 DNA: TGCAGTGCTAGAGACCGTACGGGACTAGCGGGAGTCGAGACCCAGTACTTC
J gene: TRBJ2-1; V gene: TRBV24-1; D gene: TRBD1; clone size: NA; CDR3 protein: CATGQGHDEQFF; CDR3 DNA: TGTGCCACCGGACAGGGGCATGATGAGCAGTTCTTC
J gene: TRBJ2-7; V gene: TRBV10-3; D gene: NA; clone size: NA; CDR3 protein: CAIRRDEPYEQYF; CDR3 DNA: TGTGCCATCAGGCGGGACGAGCCTTACGAGCAGTACTTC
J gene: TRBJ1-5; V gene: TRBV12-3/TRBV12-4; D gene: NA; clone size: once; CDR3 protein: CASTVWGHNQPQHF; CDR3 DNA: TGTGCCAGCACTGTTTGGGGGCACAATCAGCCCCAGCATTTT